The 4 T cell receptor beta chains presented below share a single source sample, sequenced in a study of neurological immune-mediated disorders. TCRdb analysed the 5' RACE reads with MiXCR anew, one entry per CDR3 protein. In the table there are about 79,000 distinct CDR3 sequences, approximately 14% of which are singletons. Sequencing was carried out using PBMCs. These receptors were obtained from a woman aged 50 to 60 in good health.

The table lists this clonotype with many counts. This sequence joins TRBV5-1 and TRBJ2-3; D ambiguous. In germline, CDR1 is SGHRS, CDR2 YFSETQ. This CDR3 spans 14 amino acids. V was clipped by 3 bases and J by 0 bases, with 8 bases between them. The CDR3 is CASSSPGSTDTQYF. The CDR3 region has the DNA TGCGCCAGCAGCTCTCCAGGAAGCACAGATACGCAGTATTTT.

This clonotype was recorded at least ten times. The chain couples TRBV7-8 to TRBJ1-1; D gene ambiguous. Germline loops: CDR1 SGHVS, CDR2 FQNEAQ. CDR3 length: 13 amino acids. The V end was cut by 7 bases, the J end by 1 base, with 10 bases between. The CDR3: CASTHSPNTEAFF. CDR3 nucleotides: TGTGCCAGCACCCATTCCCCGAACACTGAAGCTTTCTTT.

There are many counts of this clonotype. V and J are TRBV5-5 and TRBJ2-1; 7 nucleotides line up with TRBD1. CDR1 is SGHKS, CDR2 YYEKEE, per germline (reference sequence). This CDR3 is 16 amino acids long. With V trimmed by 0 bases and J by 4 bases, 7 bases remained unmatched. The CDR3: CASSLALGTAYNEQFF. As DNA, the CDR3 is TGTGCCAGCAGCTTGGCCCTAGGGACAGCGTACAATGAGCAGTTCTTC.

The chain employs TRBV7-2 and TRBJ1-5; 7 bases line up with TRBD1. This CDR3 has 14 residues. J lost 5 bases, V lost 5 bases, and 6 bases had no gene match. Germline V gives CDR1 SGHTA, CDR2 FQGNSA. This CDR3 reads CASSLGQRDQPQHF. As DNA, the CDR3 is TGTGCCAGCAGCCTGGGACAGCGGGATCAGCCCCAGCATTTT.